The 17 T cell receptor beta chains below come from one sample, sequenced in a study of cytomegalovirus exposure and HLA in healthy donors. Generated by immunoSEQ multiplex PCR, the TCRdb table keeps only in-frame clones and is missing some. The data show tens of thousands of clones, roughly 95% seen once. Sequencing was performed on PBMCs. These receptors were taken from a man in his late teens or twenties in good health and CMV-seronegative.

CDR3 in DNA: TGCGCCAGCAGCCAAGATTTAGTTCAGCCCCAGCATTTT. Amino acids: CASSQDLVQPQHF. The rearrangement joins TRBV4-1 to TRBJ1-5; D not certain. Trimming took off 0 bases at V and 6 bases at J, with 6 bases between the two ends. The CDR3 extends over 13 amino acids. CDR1 is MGHRA and CDR2 is YSYEKL in the germline V gene.

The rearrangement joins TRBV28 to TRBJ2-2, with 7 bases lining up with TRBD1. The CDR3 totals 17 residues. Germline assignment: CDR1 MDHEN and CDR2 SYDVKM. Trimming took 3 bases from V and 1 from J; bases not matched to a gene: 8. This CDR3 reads CASSFILRTGNTGELFF. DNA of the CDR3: TGTGCCAGCAGTTTCATTTTAAGGACAGGGAACACCGGGGAGCTGTTTTTT.

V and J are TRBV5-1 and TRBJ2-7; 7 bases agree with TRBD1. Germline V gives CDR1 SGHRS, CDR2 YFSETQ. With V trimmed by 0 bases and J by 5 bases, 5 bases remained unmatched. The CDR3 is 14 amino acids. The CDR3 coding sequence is TGCGCCAGCAGCTTGGCCGACAGGGTCCACGAGCAGTACTTC. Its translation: CASSLADRVHEQYF.

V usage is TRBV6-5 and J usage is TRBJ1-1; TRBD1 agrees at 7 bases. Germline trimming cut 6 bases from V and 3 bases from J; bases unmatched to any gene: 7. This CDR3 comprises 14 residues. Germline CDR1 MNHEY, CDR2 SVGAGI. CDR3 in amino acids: CASSDRVGHTEAFF. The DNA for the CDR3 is TGTGCCAGCAGCGACAGGGTTGGGCACACTGAAGCTTTCTTT.

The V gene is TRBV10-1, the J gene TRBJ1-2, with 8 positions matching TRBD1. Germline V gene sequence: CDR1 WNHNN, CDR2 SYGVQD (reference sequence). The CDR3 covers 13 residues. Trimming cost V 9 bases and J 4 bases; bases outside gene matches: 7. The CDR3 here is CASSPGGGYGYTF. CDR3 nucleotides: TGCGCCAGTTCTCCAGGGGGCGGCTATGGCTACACCTTC.

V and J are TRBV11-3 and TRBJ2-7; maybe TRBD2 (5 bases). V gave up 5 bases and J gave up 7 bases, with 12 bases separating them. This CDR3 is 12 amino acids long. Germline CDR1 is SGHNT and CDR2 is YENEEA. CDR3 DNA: TGTGCCAGCAGCCCTCCGGGAAGGGAGCAGTACTTC. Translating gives CASSPPGREQYF.

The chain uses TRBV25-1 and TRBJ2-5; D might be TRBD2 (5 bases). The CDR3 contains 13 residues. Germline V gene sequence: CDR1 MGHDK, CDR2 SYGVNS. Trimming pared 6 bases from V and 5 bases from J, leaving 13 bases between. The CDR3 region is CASRPGGGETQYF. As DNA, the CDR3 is TGTGCCAGCAGGCCGGGTGGCGGGGAGACCCAGTACTTC.

CDR3 region: CASIRTGVGGTNYGYTF. Written as DNA, the CDR3 is TGTGCCAGCATTAGGACAGGGGTTGGGGGAACTAACTATGGCTACACCTTC. This chain links TRBV2 with TRBJ1-2, with TRBD1 identical over 9 bases. Germline V lookup: CDR1 SNHLY, CDR2 FYNNEI. The CDR3 runs 17 residues. With V trimmed by 7 bases and J by 0 bases, 12 bases remained unmatched.

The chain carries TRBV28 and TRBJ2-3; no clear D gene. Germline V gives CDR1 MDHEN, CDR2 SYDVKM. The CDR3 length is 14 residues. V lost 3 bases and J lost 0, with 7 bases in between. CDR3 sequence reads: CASSFAGSTDTQYF. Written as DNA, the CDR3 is TGTGCCAGCAGTTTCGCCGGGAGCACAGATACGCAGTATTTT.

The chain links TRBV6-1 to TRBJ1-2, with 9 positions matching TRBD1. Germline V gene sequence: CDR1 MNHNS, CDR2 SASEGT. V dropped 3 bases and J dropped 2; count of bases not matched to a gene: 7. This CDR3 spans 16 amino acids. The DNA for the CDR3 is TGTGCCAGCAGTGAGCTTCCGGGACAGGGAAACTATGGCTACACCTTC. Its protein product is CASSELPGQGNYGYTF.

CDR3 nucleotides: TGTGCCAGCAGTTATAGCGAGCAACCCTACGAGCAGTACTTC. Translation gives CASSYSEQPYEQYF. The J gene is TRBJ2-7, the V gene TRBV6-5; the D gene is possibly TRBD2 (5 bases). Trimming removed 3 bases at V and 2 bases at J, with 11 bases between. Germline V gene sequence: CDR1 MNHEY, CDR2 SVGAGI. The CDR3 consists of 14 residues.

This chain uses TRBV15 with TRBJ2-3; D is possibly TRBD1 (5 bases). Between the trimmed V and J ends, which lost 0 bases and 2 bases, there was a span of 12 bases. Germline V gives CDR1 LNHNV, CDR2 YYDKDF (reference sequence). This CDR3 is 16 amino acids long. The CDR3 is CATSRDLAGSTDTQYF. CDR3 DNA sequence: TGTGCCACCAGCAGAGATCTTGCAGGGTCCACAGATACGCAGTATTTT.

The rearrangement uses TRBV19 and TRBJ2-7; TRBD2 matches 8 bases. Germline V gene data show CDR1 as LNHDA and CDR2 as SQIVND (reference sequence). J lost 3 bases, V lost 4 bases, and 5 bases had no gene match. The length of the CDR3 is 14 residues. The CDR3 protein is CASSNPGLGYEQYF. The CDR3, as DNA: TGTGCCAGTAGTAACCCGGGACTAGGCTACGAGCAGTACTTC.

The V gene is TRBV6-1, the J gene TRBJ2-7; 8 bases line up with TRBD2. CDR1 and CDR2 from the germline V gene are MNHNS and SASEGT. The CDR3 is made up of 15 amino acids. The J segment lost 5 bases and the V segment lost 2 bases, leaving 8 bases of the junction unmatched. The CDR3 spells CASSERVSGTHEQYF. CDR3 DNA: TGTGCCAGCAGTGAAAGGGTTAGCGGGACTCACGAGCAGTACTTC.

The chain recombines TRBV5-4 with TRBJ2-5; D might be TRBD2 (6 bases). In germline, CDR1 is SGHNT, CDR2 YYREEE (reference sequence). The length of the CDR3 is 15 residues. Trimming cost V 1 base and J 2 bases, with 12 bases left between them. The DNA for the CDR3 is TGTGCCAGCAGCTTGTCTGGGGACTTACAAGAGACCCAGTACTTC. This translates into CASSLSGDLQETQYF.

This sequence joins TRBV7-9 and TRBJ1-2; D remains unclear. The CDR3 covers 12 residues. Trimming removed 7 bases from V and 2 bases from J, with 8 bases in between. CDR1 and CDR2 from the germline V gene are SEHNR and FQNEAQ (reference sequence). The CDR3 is CASTGGNYGYTF. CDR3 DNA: TGTGCCAGCACGGGAGGGAACTATGGCTACACCTTC. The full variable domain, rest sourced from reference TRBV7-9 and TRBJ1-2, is DTGVSQNPRHKITKRGQNVTFRCDPISEHNRLYWYRQTLGQGPEFLTYFQNEAQLEKSRLLSDRFSAERPKGSFSTLEIQRTEQGDSAMYLCASTGGNYGYTFGSGTRLTVV.

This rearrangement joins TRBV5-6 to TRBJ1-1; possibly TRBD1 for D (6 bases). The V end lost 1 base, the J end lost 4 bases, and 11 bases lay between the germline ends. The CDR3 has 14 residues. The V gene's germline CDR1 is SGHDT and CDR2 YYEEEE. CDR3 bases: TGTGCCAGCAGCTTGCAGGGGCTGAGCACTGAAGCTTTCTTT. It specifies CASSLQGLSTEAFF.